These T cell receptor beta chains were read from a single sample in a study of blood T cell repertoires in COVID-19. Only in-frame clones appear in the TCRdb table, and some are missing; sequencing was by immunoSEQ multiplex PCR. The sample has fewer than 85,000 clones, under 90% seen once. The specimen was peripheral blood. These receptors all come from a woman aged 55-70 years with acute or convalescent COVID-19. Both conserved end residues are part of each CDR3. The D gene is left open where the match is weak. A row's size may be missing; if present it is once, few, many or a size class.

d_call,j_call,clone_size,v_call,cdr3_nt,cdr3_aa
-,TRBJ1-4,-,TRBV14,TGTGCCAGCAGCCAGCGGGTTAATGAAAAACTGTTTTTT,CASSQRVNEKLFF
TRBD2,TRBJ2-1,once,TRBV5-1,TGCGCCAGCAGCTTTGACGTCCGGGAGGGAAACCCGCGGTTCTTC,CASSFDVREGNPRFF
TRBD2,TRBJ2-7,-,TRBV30,TGTGCCTGGAGTGTACGCCCCTGGGCTAGCGGGAGAGCTAACGAGCAGTACTTC,CAWSVRPWASGRANEQYF
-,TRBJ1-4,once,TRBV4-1,TGCGCCAGCAGCCGTCCTTTTCAGGCAACTAATGAAAAACTGTTTTTT,CASSRPFQATNEKLFF
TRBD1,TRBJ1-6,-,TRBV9,TGTGCCAGCAGCTCGAGGACAGGGGGCGCGGATAATTCACCCCTCCACTTT,CASSSRTGGADNSPLHF
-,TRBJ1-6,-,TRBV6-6,TGTGCCAGCAGAACCGCCCAGGGGAGTTCACCCCTCCACTTT,CASRTAQGSSPLHF
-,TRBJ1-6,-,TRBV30,TGTGCCTGGAGTGTAATGGGTAGGGGTTCACCCCTCCACTTT,CAWSVMGRGSPLHF
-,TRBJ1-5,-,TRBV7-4,TGTGCCAGCAGCTTCCCAAGAGTCGCCGCAGGGAACAATCAGCCCCAGCATTTT,CASSFPRVAAGNNQPQHF
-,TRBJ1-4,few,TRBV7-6,TGTGCCAGCAGCTCCGCTCTAATTCGGAGGGCAACTAATGAAAAACTGTTTTTT,CASSSALIRRATNEKLFF
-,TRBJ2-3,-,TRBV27,TGTGCCAGCAGTCGAGAGTATGGGGGCTCTCTATCTTTCACAGATACGCAGTATTTT,CASSREYGGSLSFTDTQYF
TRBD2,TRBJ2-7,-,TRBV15,TGTGCCACCAGCAGAGTGGGCGGGGGAGTCTACGAGCAGTACTTC,CATSRVGGGVYEQYF
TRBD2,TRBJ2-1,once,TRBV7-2,TGTGCCAGCAGCTTAGCCCCTAGCGGGGGGTACAATGAGCAGTTCTTC,CASSLAPSGGYNEQFF
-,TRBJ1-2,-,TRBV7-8,TGTGCCAGCAGCCCTATTAGTAACTATGGCTACACCTTC,CASSPISNYGYTF
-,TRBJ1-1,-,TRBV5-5,TGTGCCAGCAGCTTCCAAGCGGGGGGGAACACTGAAGCTTTCTTT,CASSFQAGGNTEAFF
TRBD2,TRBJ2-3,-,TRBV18,TGTGCCAGCTCACCACCTAGCGGGGGGCTAGCAGATACGCAGTATTTT,CASSPPSGGLADTQYF
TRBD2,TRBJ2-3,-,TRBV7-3,TGTGCCAGCAGCCCAGGACTAGCGCTAAGCACAGATACGCAGTATTTT,CASSPGLALSTDTQYF
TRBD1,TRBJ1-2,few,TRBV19,TGTGCCAGTAGTTCCAGTCGGACAGGGGGCTTGGGCTACACCTTC,CASSSSRTGGLGYTF
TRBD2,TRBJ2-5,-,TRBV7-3,TGTGTCAGCAGCCTTTCCGGGACTACCCTCGGAGAGACCCAGTACTTC,CVSSLSGTTLGETQYF
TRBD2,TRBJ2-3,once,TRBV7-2,TGTGCCAGCAGCTTAGGGGGGGGGAACACAGATACGCAGTATTTT,CASSLGGGNTDTQYF
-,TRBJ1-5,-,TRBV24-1,TGTGCCACCCAAACAGGGAATCAGCCCCAGCATTTT,CATQTGNQPQHF
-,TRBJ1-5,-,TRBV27,TGTGCCAGCAGTTTATCGAAAGGGGTTGGGGAGCCCCAGCATTTT,CASSLSKGVGEPQHF
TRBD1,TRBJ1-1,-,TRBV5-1,TGCGCCAGCAGCTTTACAGGGGGCCTTGACACTGAAGCTTTCTTT,CASSFTGGLDTEAFF
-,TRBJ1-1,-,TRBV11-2,TGTGCCAGCAGCTTATACTGGGCAGGGCTTAAACAAGGAGCTTTCTTT,CASSLYWAGLKQGAFF
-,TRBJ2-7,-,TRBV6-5,TGTGCCAGTTCTCATTGGAGCGGTACCCACTACGAGCAGTACTTC,CASSHWSGTHYEQYF
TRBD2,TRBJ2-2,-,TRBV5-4,TGTGCCAGCAGCTTGGTGGCGGGGGGAACGGGGGAGCTGTTTTTT,CASSLVAGGTGELFF
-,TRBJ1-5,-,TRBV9,TGTGCCAGCGGCGGACAGACAGCTCAGCCCCAGCATTTT,CASGGQTAQPQHF
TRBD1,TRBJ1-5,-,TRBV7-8,TGTGCCAGCAGCTTGGGGACAGGGCGAAGCAATCAGCCCCAGCATTTT,CASSLGTGRSNQPQHF
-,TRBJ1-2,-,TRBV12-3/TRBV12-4,TGTGCCAGCAGTTTAGACGGGGATGGCTACACCTTC,CASSLDGDGYTF
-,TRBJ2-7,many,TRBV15,TGTGCCACCAGCGCAGATGTTGGGAGCGAGCAGTACTTC,CATSADVGSEQYF
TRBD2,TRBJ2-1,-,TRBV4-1,TGCGCCAGCAGCCAAGGATGGGGGGGGTACAATGAGCAGTTCTTC,CASSQGWGGYNEQFF
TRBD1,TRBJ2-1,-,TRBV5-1,TGCGCCAGCAGCTTTACGGGACAGGTAGGGAATGAGCAGTTCTTC,CASSFTGQVGNEQFF
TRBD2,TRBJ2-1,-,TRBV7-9,TGTGCCAGCAGCTTAGGTAGTGGGACTACCAATGAGCAGTTCTTC,CASSLGSGTTNEQFF
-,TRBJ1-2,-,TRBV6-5,TGTGCCAGCAGCCTAGACAGAACTAACTATGGCTACACCTTC,CASSLDRTNYGYTF
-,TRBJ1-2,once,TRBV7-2,TGTGCCAGCAGCGCCGACGGAGTAGGCGGCTACACCTTC,CASSADGVGGYTF
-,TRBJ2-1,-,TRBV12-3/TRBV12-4,TGTGCCAGCAGGGGGGACTCCCGGGGTGAGCAGTTCTTC,CASRGDSRGEQFF
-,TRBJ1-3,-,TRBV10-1,TGCGCCAGCAGTCAGGATACCTCTGGAAACACCATATATTTT,CASSQDTSGNTIYF
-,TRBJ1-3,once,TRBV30,TGTGCCTGGAGCCTCCAGGGAGGTGGAAACACCATATATTTT,CAWSLQGGGNTIYF
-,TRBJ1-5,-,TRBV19,TGTGCCAGTAGTATAGATCTAGGCGGGGATAGGGGATCCAATCAGCCCCAGCATTTT,CASSIDLGGDRGSNQPQHF
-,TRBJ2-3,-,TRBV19,TGTGCCAGTAGTATTTTTGAGGGAACAGATACGCAGTATTTT,CASSIFEGTDTQYF
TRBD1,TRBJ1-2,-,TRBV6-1,TGTGCCAGCAGTGGGACAGGGGGCGGTCATAGCTATGGCTACACCTTC,CASSGTGGGHSYGYTF